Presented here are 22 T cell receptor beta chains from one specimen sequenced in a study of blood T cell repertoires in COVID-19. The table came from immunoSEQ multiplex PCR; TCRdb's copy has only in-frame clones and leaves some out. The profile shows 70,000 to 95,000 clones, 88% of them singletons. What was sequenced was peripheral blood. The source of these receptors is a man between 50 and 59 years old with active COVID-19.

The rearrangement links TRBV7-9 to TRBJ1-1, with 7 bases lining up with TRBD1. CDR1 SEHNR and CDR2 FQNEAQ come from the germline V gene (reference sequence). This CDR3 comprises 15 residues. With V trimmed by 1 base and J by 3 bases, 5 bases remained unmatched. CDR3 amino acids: CASSLVSQGDTEAFF. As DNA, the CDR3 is TGTGCCAGCAGCTTAGTCAGTCAGGGGGACACTGAAGCTTTCTTT.

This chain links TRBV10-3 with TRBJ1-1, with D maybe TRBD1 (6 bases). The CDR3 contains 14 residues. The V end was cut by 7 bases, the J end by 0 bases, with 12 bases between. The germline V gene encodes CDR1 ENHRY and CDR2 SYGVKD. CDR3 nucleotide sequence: TGTGCCATCAAGGGGGATTCGGTGAACACTGAAGCTTTCTTT. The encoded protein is CAIKGDSVNTEAFF.

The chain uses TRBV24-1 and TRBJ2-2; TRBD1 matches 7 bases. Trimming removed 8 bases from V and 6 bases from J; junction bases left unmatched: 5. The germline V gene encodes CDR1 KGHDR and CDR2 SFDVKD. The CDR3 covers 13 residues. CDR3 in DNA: TGTGCCACCAATAGAGGGGGCGCCGGGGAGCTGTTTTTT. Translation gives CATNRGGAGELFF.

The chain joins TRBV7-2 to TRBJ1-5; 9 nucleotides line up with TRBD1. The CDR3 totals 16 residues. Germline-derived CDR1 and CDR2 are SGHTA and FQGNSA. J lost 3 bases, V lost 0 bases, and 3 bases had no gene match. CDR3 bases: TGTGCCAGCAGCTTAGCTGGGACAGGGTCCAATCAGCCCCAGCATTTT. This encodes CASSLAGTGSNQPQHF.

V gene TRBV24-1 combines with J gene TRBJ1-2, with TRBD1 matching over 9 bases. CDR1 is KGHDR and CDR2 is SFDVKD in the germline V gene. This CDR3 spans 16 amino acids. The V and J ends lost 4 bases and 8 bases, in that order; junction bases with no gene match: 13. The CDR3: CATSEDTGQGLRGYTF. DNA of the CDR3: TGTGCCACCAGTGAAGATACGGGACAGGGATTGAGAGGCTACACCTTC.

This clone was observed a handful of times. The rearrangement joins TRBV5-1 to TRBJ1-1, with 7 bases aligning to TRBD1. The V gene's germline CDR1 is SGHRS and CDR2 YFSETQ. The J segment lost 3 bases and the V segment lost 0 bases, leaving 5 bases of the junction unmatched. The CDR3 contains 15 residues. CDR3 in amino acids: CASSLGQGVYTEAFF. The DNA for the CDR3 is TGCGCCAGCAGCTTGGGGCAGGGGGTTTACACTGAAGCTTTCTTT.

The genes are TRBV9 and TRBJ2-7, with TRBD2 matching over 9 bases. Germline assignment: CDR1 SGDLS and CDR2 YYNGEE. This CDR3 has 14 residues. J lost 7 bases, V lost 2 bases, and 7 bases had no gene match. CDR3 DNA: TGTGCCAGCAGCGTCGGGACTAGCTCCCGGGAGCAGTACTTC. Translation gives CASSVGTSSREQYF.

CDR3 protein: CASSLTGTEAFF. The CDR3 DNA is TGTGCCAGCAGTTTAACCGGCACTGAAGCTTTCTTT. The J gene is TRBJ1-1, the V gene TRBV12-3 or TRBV12-4, with unresolved D. V was trimmed by 2 bases and J by 4 bases, leaving 5 bases between them. The CDR3 spans 12 residues.

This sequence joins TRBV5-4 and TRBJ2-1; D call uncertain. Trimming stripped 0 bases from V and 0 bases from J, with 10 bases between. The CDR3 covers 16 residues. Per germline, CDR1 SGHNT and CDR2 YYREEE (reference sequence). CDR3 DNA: TGTGCCAGCAGCTTGGATCCCCTAAGCTCCTACAATGAGCAGTTCTTC. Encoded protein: CASSLDPLSSYNEQFF.

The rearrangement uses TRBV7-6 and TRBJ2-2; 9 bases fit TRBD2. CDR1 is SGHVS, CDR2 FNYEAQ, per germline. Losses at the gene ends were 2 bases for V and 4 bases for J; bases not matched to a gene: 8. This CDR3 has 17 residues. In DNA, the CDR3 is TGTGCCAGCAGCTTATCCCCAGCGGGGGGTACCACCGGGGAGCTGTTTTTT. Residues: CASSLSPAGGTTGELFF.

This chain's CDR3 is CASSLNRGPTYEQYF. The CDR3 coding sequence is TGTGCCAGCAGCCTCAATCGCGGGCCGACCTACGAGCAGTACTTC. The V and J genes are TRBV4-2 and TRBJ2-7; the D gene is possibly TRBD2 (5 bases). Germline V CDR1 and CDR2: LGHNA, YNFKEQ. The CDR3 spans 15 residues. Trimming pared 4 bases from V and 2 bases from J, leaving 15 bases between.

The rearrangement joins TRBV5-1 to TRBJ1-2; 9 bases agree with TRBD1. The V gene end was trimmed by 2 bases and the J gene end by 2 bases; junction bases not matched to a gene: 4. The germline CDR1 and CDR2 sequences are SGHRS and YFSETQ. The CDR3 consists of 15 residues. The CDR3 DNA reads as TGCGCCAGCAGCTTAGGACAGGGGTCCAACTATGGCTACACCTTC. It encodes CASSLGQGSNYGYTF.

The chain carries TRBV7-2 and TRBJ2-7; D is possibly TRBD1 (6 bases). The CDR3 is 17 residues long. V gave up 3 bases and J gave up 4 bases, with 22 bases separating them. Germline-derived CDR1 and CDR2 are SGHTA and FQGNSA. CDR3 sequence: CASSFLITGTILYEQYF. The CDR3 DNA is TGTGCCAGCAGCTTCCTGATTACCGGGACAATTTTATACGAGCAGTACTTC.

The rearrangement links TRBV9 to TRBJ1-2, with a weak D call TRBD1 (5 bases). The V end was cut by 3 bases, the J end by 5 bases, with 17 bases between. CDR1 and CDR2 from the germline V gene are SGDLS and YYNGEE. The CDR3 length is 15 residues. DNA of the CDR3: TGTGCCAGCAGCGGACGAGGGACTCCAACGTATGGCTACACCTTC. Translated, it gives CASSGRGTPTYGYTF. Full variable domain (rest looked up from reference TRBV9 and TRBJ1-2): DSGVTQTPKHLITATGQRVTLRCSPRSGDLSVYWYQQSLDQGLQFLIQYYNGEERAKGNILERFSAQQFPDLHSELNLSSLELGDSALYFCASSGRGTPTYGYTFGSGTRLTVV.

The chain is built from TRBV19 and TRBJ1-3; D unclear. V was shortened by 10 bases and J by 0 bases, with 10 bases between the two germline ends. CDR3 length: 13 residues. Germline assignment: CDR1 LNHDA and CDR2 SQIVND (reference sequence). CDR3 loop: CATRQFSGNTIYF. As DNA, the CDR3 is TGTGCCACACGACAATTCTCTGGAAACACCATATATTTT.

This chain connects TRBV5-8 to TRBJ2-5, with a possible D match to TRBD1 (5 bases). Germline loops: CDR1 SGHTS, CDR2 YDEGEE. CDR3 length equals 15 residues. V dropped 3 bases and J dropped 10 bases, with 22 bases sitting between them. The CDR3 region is CASSSDGHGEGVQYF. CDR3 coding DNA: TGTGCCAGCAGCTCCGATGGACACGGCGAAGGGGTCCAGTACTTC. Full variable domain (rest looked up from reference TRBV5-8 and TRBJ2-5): EAGVTQSPTHLIKTRGQQATLRCSPISGHTSVYWYQQALGLGLQFLLWYDEGEERNRGNFPPRFSGRQFPNYSSELNVNALELEDSALYLCASSSDGHGEGVQYFGPGTRLLVL.

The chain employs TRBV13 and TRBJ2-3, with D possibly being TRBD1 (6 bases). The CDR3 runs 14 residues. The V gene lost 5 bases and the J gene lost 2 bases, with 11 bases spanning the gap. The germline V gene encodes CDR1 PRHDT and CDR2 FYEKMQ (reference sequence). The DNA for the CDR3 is TGTGCCAGCAGCGCGGACAGCTCCACAGATACGCAGTATTTT. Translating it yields CASSADSSTDTQYF.

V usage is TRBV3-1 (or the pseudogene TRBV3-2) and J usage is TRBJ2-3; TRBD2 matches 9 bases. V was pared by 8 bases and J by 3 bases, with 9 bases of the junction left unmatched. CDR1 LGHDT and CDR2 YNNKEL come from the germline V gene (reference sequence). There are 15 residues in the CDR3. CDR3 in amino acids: CASVLSSGDTDTQYF. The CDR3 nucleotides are TGTGCCAGCGTTTTGTCTAGCGGGGATACAGATACGCAGTATTTT.

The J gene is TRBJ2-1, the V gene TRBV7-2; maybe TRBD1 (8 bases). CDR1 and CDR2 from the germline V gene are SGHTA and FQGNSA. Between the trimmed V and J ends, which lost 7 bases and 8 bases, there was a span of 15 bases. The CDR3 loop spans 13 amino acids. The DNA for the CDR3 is TGTGCCAGCACCACAGGGGGGGAGGATGAGCAGTTCTTC. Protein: CASTTGGEDEQFF.

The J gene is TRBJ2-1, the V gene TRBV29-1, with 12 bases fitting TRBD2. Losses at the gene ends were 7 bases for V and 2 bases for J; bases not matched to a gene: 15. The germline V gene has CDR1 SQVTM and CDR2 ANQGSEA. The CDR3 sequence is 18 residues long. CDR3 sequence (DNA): TGCAGCGCTGAGGGGGTGACTAGCGGGAGAGGCACCTACAATGAGCAGTTCTTC. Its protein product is CSAEGVTSGRGTYNEQFF.

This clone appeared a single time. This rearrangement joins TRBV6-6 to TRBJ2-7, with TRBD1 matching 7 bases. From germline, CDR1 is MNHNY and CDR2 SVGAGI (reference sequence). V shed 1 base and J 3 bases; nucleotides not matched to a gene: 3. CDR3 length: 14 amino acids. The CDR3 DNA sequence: TGTGCCAGCAGTTACTTATGGACAGGCTACGAGCAGTACTTC. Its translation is CASSYLWTGYEQYF.

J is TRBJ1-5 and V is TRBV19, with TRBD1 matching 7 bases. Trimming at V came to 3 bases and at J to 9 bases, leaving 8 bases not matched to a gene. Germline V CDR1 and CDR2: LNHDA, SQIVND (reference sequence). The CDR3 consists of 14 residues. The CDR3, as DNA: TGTGCCAGTAGTATTGGCACAGGGGATCGGCCCCAGCATTTT. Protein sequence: CASSIGTGDRPQHF.